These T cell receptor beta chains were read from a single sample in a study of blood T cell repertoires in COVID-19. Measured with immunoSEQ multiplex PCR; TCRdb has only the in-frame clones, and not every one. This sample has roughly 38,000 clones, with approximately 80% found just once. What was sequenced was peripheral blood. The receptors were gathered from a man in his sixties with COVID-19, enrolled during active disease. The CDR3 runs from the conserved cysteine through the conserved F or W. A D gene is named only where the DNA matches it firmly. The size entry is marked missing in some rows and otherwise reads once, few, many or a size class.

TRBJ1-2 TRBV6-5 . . TGTGCCAGCAGCCAAGACAGGTCCCCCTATGGCTACACCTTC CASSQDRSPYGYTF
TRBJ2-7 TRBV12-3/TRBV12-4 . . TGTGCCAGCAGTTTAGGTCTGGGGGGCGAGCAGTACTTC CASSLGLGGEQYF
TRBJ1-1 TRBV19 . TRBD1 TGTGCCAGTAGTACATCAGGGGGCCCCCCTGAAGCTTTCTTT CASSTSGGPPEAFF
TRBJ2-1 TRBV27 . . TGTGCCAGCAGTTTACCCGGGACAATATCCTACAATGAGCAGTTCTTC CASSLPGTISYNEQFF
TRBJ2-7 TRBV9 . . TGTGCCAGCAGCGTAGAAGGGGGTTCCTACGAGCAGTACTTC CASSVEGGSYEQYF
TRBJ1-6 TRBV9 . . TGTGCCAGCAGCGTAGGACAGGCTAATTCACCCCTCCACTTT CASSVGQANSPLHF
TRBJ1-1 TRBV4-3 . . TGCGCCAGCAGCCAAGATGGCACTAGGAACACTGAAGCTTTCTTT CASSQDGTRNTEAFF
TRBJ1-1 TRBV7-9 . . TGTGCCAGCAGCTTACGGTCATCGAACACTGAAGCTTTCTTT CASSLRSSNTEAFF
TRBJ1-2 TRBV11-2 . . TGTGCCAGCAGCTTCCAGGGGAACCCAGGGGTGGGTGGCTACACCTTC CASSFQGNPGVGGYTF
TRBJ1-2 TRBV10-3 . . TGTGCCAAATCCCGGGAGAGGCAGACGAGGGGTGGCTACACCTTC CAKSRERQTRGGYTF
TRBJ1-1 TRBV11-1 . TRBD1 TGTGCCAGCAGCTTTACAGGGGAGTTTGAAGCTTTCTTT CASSFTGEFEAFF
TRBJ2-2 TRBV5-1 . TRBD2 TGCGCCAGCAGCTTGCTGACGGGAGGCACCGGGGAGCTGTTTTTT CASSLLTGGTGELFF
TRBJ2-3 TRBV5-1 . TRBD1 TGCGCCAGCAGCTGGCGAAGGGGGACAGGGGGCATGGATACGCAGTATTTT CASSWRRGTGGMDTQYF
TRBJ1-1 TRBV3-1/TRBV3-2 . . TGTGCCAGCAGCCAAGAAATCATGAACACTGAAGCTTTCTTT CASSQEIMNTEAFF
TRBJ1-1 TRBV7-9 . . TGTGCCAGCAGCTTAGAAGGACTTGAAGCTTTCTTT CASSLEGLEAFF
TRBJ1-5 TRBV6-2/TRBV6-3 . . TGTGCCAGCAGCACCCCAGGGGAACATCAGCCCCAGCATTTT CASSTPGEHQPQHF
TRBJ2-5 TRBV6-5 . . TGTGCCAGCAGTTACTTGGGGGGTGCGGGGGAGACCCAGTACTTC CASSYLGGAGETQYF
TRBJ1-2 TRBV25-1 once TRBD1 TGTGCCAGCAGTGAATCAAGGACAGGGCTTGGCTACACCTTC CASSESRTGLGYTF
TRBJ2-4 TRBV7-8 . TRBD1 TGTGCCAGCAGCTTACAGGGGGTTACAAACATTCAGTACTTC CASSLQGVTNIQYF
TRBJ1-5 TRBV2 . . TGTGCCAGCAGTGTGACAGGCAATCAGCCCCAGCATTTT CASSVTGNQPQHF
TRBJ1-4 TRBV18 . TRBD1 TGTGCCAGCTCACCACCTTCGCAGGGGGCTAATGAAAAACTGTTTTTT CASSPPSQGANEKLFF
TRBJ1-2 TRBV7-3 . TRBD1 TGTGCCAGCAGCTCATACTCACAGGGGGCTAATGGCTACACCTTC CASSSYSQGANGYTF
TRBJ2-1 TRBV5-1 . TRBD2 TGCGCCAGCAGTTCCCGTAGCTCTAGCGGGTTGAGCTCCTACAATGAGCAGTTCTTC CASSSRSSSGLSSYNEQFF
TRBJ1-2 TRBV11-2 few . TGTGCCAGCAGCTTATCCCCCGGAGATGGCTACACCTTC CASSLSPGDGYTF
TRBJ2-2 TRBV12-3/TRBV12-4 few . TGTGCCAGCAGTTTTCATGACACCGGGGAGCTGTTTTTT CASSFHDTGELFF
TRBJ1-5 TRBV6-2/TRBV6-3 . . TGTGCCAGCAGCCCAACAGGGTATCAGCCCCAGCATTTT CASSPTGYQPQHF
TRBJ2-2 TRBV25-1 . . TGTGCCAGTAAGGGTAGCGAACCCACCGGGGAGCTGTTTTTT CASKGSEPTGELFF
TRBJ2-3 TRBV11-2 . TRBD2 TGTGCCAGCGCGCGGGGGTTAACAGATACGCAGTATTTT CASARGLTDTQYF
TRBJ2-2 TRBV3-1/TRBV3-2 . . TGTGCCAGCAGCCAAGACCTATTCTACCACGGGGAGCTGTTTTTT CASSQDLFYHGELFF
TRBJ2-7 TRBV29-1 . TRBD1 TGCAGTACCCGCCGAGACAGGGAACCCTACGAGCAGTACTTC CSTRRDREPYEQYF
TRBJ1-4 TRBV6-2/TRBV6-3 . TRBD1 TGTGCCAGCAGTCTCAGGGGGCGCGGGGAAAAACTGTTTTTT CASSLRGRGEKLFF
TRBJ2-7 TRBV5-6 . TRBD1 TGTGCCAGCAGCTTGGCCCTGGGGACAGGGGGAACCTACGAGCAGTACTTC CASSLALGTGGTYEQYF
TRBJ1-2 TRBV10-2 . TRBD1 TGCGCCAGCAGTCCCGGGACAGGGGTCGGGGGCTACACCTTC CASSPGTGVGGYTF
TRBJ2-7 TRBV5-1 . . TGCGCCAGCAGCTTGGCCCAGGGGGGTCGGTCCCACGAGCAGTACTTC CASSLAQGGRSHEQYF
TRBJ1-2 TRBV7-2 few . TGTGCCAGCGGGGGGGGCAGAACCTATGGCTACACCTTC CASGGGRTYGYTF
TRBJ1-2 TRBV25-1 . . TGTGCCAGCAGTGATACCTCAACAGGGATTAACTATGGCTACACCTTC CASSDTSTGINYGYTF
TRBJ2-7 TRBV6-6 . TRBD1 TGTGCCAGCAGCTTCGACAGGGGGAACGAGCAGTACTTC CASSFDRGNEQYF
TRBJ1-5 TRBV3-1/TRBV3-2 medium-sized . TGTGCCAGCAGTCTTAGCAATCAGCCCCAGCATTTT CASSLSNQPQHF
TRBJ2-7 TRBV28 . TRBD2 TGTGCCAGCAGCGTGACAGCGGGACTCTACGAGCAGTACTTC CASSVTAGLYEQYF
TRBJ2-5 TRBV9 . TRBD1 TGTGCCAGCAGCGCTCTAGCGACGGACAGGGGAAGTGAGACCCAGTACTTC CASSALATDRGSETQYF
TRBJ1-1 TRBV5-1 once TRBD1 TGCGCCAGCAGCTTGGGACAGGGATCCAACACTGAAGCTTTCTTT CASSLGQGSNTEAFF
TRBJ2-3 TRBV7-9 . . TGTGCCAGCAGCGGAGGGGCGCCTAGCACAGATACGCAGTATTTT CASSGGAPSTDTQYF
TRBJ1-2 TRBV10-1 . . TGCGCCAGCTCTCCCGGACAGAACTATGGCTACACCTTC CASSPGQNYGYTF
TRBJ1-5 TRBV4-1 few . TGCGCCAGCAGCCAAGAGCCCGGGATAAATCAGCCCCAGCATTTT CASSQEPGINQPQHF
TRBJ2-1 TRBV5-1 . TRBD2 TGCGCCAGCAGCCTGAGCGGGGCCGGGTACAATGAGCAGTTCTTC CASSLSGAGYNEQFF
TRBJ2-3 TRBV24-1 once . TGTGCCACCAGTGATTTCGGTGGCGGAGGAGATACGCAGTATTTT CATSDFGGGGDTQYF
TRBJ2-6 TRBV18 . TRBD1 TGTGCCAGCTCACCTCGATCGTGGACAGGGGGCAAAACAGGGGCCAACGTCCTGACTTTC CASSPRSWTGGKTGANVLTF
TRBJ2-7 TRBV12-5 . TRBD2 TGTGCTAGTGGTTTCGCTAGCACTAGCGGGAGCTCCTACGAGCAGTACTTC CASGFASTSGSSYEQYF
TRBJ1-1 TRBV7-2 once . TGTGCCAGCAGCGTGCAGAGGCCAGCGCAGTCTACGAACACTGAAGCTTTCTTT CASSVQRPAQSTNTEAFF
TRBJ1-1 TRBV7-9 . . TGTGCCAGCAGCTTAGCGATCACGGGCACTGAAGCTTTCTTT CASSLAITGTEAFF
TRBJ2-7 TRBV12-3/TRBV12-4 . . TGTGCCAGCAGTGACATATTTTCCTACGAGCAGTACTTC CASSDIFSYEQYF
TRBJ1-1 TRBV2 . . TGTGCCAGCAACGGGAGCCCGAACACTGAAGCTTTCTTT CASNGSPNTEAFF
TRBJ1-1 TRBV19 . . TGTGCCACCTCGTCAGGACAGCCCAACACTGAAGCTTTCTTT CATSSGQPNTEAFF
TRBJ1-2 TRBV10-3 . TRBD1 TGTGCCATCAGCCCGACAGGGGATGGGGGCTACACCTTC CAISPTGDGGYTF
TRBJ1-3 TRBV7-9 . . TGTGCCAGCAGCTTACCGACTGGGAGCTCTGGAAACACCATATATTTT CASSLPTGSSGNTIYF
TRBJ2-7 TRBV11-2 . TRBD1 TGTGCCAGCAGCTTAGAGGACAGGGTATACGAGCAGTACTTC CASSLEDRVYEQYF
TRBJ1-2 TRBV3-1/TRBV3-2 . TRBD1 TGTGCCAGCAGCCAATCGACCAGGGGGCCCGCATGGCGCTACACCTTC CASSQSTRGPAWRYTF
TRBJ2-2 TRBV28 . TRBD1 TGTGCCAGCAGGCCAGACAGGGTTGGTGCCGGGGAGCTGTTTTTT CASRPDRVGAGELFF
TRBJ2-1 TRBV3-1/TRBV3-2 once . TGTGCCAGCAGCTTATACGGGACTCGCTACAATGAGCAGTTCTTC CASSLYGTRYNEQFF